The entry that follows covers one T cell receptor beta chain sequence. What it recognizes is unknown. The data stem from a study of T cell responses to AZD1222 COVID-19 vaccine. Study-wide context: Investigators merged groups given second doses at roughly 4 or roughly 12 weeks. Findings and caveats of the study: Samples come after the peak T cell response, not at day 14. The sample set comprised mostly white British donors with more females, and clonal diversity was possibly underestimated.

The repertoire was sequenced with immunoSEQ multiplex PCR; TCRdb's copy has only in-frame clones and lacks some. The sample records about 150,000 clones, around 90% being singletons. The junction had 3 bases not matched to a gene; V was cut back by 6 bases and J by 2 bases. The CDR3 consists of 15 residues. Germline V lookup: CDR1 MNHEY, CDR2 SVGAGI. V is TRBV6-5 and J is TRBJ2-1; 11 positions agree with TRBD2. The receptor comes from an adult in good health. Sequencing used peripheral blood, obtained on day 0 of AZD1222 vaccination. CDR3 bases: TGTGCCAGCAGGGTGACTAGCGGGACCTACAATGAGCAGTTCTTC. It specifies CASRVTSGTYNEQFF.